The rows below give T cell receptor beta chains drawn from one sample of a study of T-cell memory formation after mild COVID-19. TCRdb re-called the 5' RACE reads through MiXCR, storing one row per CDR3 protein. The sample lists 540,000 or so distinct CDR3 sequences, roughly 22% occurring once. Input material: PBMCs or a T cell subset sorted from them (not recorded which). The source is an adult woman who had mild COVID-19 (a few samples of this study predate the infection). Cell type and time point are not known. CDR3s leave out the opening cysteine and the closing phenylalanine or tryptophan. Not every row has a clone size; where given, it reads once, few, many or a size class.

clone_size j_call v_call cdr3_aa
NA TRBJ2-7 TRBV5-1 ASSLTGHAYSYEQY
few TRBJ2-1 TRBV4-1 ASSQVIAYEQF
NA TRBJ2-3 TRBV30 AWSVNSGRAPTQY
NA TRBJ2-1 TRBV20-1 SASPSGRAGANEQF
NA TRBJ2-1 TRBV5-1 ASSRQTSGTYNEQF
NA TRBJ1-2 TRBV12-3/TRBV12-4 ASRSRVRGYT
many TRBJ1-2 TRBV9 ASSAGTAYGYT
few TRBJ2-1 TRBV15 ATSRDRPGTSDEQF
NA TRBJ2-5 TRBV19 ASRDRGSETQY
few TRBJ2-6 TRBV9 ASSVSGGGANVLT
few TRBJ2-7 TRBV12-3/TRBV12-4 ASTTGDRGNYEQY
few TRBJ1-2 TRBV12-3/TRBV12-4 AIRTGRNYGYT
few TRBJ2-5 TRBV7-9 ASSAKGERETQY
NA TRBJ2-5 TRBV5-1 ASSLRTAMNEGTQY
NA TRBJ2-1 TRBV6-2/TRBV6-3 ASIGSSYNEQF
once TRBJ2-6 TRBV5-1 ASSLSVPGTGANVLT
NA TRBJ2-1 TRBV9 ASSVDGQKPYNEQF
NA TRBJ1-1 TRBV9 ASSGDSGDGTEAF
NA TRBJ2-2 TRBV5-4 AMGPGELF
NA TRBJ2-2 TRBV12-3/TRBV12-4 ASGPTGHTGELF
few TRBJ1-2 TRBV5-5 ASSLDRESYGYT
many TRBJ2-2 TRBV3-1 ASSPGLAGYTGELF